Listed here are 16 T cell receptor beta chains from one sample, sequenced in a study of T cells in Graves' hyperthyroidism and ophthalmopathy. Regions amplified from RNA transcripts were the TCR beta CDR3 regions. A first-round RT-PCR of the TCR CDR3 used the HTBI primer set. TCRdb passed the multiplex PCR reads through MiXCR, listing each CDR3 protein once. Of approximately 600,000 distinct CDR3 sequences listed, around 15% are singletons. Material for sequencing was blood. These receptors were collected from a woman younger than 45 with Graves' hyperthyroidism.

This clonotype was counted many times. CDR3: CASSLASTSGSHEQFF. In DNA, the CDR3 is TGTGCCAGCAGCTTAGCTAGCACTAGCGGGAGCCATGAGCAGTTCTTC. J is TRBJ2-1 and V is TRBV7-2; 11 bases align to TRBD2. The germline V gene has CDR1 SGHTA and CDR2 FQGNSA. The CDR3 totals 16 residues. V was clipped by 0 bases and J by 8 bases; unmatched bases: 6.

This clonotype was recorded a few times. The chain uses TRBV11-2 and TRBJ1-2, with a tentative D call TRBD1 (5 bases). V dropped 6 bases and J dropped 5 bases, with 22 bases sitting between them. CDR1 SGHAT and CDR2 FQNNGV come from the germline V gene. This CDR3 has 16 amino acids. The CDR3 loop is CASRGEITGRPYGYTF. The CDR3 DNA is TGTGCCAGCAGGGGGGAAATTACAGGAAGACCTTATGGCTACACCTTC.

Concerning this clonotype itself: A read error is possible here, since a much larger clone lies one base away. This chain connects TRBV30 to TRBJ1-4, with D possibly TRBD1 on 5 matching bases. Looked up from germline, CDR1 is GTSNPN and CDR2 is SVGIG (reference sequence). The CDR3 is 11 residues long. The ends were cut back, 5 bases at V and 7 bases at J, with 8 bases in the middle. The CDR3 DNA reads TGTGCCTGGGAAGGGGCTGAAAAACTGTTTTTT. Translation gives CAWEGAEKLFF.

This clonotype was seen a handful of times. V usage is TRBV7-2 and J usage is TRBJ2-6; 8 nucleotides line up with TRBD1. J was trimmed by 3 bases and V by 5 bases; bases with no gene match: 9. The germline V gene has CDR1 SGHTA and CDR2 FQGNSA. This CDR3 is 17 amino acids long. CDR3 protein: CASSPGQGLSGANVLTF. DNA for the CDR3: TGTGCCAGCAGCCCCGGACAGGGCTTAAGTGGGGCCAACGTCCTGACTTTC.

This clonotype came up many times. CDR3 protein: CASSLAKGSVLNEQFF. The CDR3 nucleotides are TGTGCCAGCAGCTTGGCTAAGGGTAGCGTGCTCAATGAGCAGTTCTTC. The chain couples TRBV27 to TRBJ2-1, with D possibly matching TRBD2 (5 bases). This CDR3 is built from 16 residues. The V end lost 6 bases, the J end lost 6 bases, and 21 bases lay between the germline ends. Germline CDR1 and CDR2: MNHEY and SMNVEV (reference sequence).

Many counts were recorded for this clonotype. The chain's CDR3 is CASRPGGGEQFF. Here the CDR3 DNA reads TGTGCCAGCAGGCCAGGCGGAGGTGAGCAGTTCTTC. This chain links TRBV7-2 with TRBJ2-1; D might be TRBD2 (5 bases). This CDR3 comprises 12 residues. V lost 6 bases and J 9 bases, leaving 12 bases between the germline ends. Germline CDR1 and CDR2: SGHTA and FQGNSA.

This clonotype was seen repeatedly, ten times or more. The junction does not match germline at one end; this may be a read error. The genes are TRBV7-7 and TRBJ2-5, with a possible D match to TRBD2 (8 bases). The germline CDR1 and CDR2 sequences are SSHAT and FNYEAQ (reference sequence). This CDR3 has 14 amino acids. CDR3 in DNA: TGTGCTAGCAGCTTAGCGGGACAGAAAGAGACCCAGTACTTC. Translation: CASSLAGQKETQYF.

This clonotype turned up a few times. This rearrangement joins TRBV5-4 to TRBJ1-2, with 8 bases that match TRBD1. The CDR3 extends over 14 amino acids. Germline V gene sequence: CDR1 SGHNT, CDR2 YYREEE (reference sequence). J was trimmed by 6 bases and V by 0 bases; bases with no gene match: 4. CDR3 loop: CASSLVDRDNGYTF. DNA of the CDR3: TGTGCCAGCAGCTTGGTGGACAGGGATAATGGCTACACCTTC.

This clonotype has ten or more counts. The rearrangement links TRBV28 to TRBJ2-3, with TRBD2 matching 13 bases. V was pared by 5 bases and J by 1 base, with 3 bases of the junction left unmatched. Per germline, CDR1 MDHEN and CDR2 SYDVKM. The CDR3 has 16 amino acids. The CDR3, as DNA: TGTGCCAGCAGTCTGACTAGCGGGGGGCGCACAGATACGCAGTATTTT. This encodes CASSLTSGGRTDTQYF.

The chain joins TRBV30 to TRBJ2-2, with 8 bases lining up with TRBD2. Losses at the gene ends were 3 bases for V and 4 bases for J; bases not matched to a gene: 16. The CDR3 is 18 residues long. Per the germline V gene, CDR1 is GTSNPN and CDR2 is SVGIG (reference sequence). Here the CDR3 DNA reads TGTGCCTGGAGGGATTGGAGACGGGGGGGGAAACCCACCGGGGAGCTGTTTTTT. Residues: CAWRDWRRGGKPTGELFF.

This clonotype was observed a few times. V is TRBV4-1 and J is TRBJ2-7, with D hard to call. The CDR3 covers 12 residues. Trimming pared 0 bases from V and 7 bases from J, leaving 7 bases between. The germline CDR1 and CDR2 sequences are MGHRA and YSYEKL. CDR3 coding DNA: TGCGCCAGCAGCCAAGATCTGGTGGAGCAGTACTTC. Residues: CASSQDLVEQYF.

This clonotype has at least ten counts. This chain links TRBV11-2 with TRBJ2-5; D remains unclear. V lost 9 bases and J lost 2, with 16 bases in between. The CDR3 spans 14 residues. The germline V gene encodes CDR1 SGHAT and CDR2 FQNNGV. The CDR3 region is CASAVQWSQETQYF. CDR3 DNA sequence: TGTGCCAGTGCCGTTCAGTGGTCACAAGAGACCCAGTACTTC.

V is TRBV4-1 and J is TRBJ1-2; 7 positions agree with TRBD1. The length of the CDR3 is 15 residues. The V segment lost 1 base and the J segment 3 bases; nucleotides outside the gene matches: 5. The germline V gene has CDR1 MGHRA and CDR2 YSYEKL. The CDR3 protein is CASSQVGTAYYGYTF. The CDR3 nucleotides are TGCGCCAGCAGCCAAGTTGGGACAGCGTACTATGGCTACACCTTC.

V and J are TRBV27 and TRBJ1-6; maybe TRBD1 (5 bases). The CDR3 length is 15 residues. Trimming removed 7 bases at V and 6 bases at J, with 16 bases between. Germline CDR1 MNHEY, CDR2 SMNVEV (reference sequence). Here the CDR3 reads CASKLRVGGNSPLHF. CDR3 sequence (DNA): TGTGCCAGCAAGCTCAGGGTTGGTGGTAATTCACCCCTCCACTTT.

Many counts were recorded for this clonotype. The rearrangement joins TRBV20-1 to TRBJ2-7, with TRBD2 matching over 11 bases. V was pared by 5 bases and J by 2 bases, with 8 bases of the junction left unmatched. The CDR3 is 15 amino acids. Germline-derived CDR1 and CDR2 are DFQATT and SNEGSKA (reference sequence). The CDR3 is CSAEYGTSGTYEQYF. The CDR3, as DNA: TGCAGTGCTGAATACGGGACTAGCGGAACCTACGAGCAGTACTTC.

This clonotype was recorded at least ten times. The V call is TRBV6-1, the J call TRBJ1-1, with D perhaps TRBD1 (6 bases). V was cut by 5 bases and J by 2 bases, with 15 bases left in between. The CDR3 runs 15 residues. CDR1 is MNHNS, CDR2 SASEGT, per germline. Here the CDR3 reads CASSIKDRINTEAFF. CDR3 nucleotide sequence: TGTGCCAGCAGTATCAAAGACAGGATCAACACTGAAGCTTTCTTT.